This TCR beta chain was captured in a study of PD-L1 blockade in urothelial cancer. Study details: Patients initiated atezolizumab in 2014 at 1,200 mg intravenously every 3 weeks. Peripheral blood specimens exhibited a median yield of around 130,000 T cells.

V lost 1 base and J 6 bases, leaving 10 bases between the germline ends. CDR3 length equals 14 residues. Germline-derived CDR1 and CDR2 are SGHNT and YYREEE (reference sequence). Some clones are missing from TCRdb's copy, which holds only in-frame ones; the method was immunoSEQ multiplex PCR. The sample contains 56,000 or so clones, around 83% of which appear only once. The material was PBMCs, obtained around atezolizumab (anti-PD-L1) treatment. This rearrangement joins TRBV5-4 to TRBJ2-2, with no clear D. The origin of this receptor is a man over 45 with urothelial cancer. This CDR3 is CASSLFGSSGELFF. In DNA form, the CDR3 reads TGTGCCAGCAGCTTGTTCGGGTCCTCCGGGGAGCTGTTTTTT.